Each of the 24 T cell receptor beta chains below was sequenced from the same sample in a study of cytomegalovirus exposure and HLA in healthy donors. 60 Vbeta and 13 Jbeta primers were used in PCR. Using immunoSEQ multiplex PCR, the repertoire was profiled, and TCRdb retains in-frame clones only, with some absent. This repertoire includes 190,000 or so clones. Input material: PBMCs. All receptors come from a boy younger than 18 in good health and CMV-seronegative.

This chain links TRBV14 with TRBJ2-5, with D perhaps TRBD1 (6 bases). Trimming shortened V by 0 bases and J by 5 bases, and 13 bases separated the two germline ends. Germline lookup yields CDR1 SGHDN and CDR2 FVKESK. The CDR3 has 15 amino acids. The CDR3 DNA sequence: TGTGCCAGCAGCCAAGATCGTAGGCAGGGGGAGACCCAGTACTTC. It is translated as CASSQDRRQGETQYF.

The chain uses TRBV30 and TRBJ2-7, with 10 bases that match TRBD2. Unmatched junction bases numbered 4, after V lost 0 bases and J lost 2 bases. This CDR3 comprises 15 residues. The germline V gene has CDR1 GTSNPN and CDR2 SVGIG (reference sequence). CDR3 sequence reads: CAWSVQSGGAYEQYF. CDR3 sequence (DNA): TGTGCCTGGAGTGTACAGAGCGGGGGGGCCTACGAGCAGTACTTC. Full variable domain (rest looked up from reference TRBV30 and TRBJ2-7): SQTIHQWPATLVQPVGSPLSLECTVEGTSNPNLYWYRQAAGRGLQLLFYSVGIGQISSEVPQNLSASRPQDRQFILSSKKLLLSDSGFYLCAWSVQSGGAYEQYFGPGTRLTVT.

The rearrangement joins TRBV5-1 to TRBJ2-2, with D maybe TRBD2 (5 bases). Germline CDR1 SGHRS, CDR2 YFSETQ. V lost 1 base and J lost 0, with 7 bases in between. This CDR3 contains 15 residues. In nucleotides, the CDR3 is TGCGCCAGCAGCTTGTCGGGGTCGAACACCGGGGAGCTGTTTTTT. Encoded protein: CASSLSGSNTGELFF.

The chain joins TRBV4-1 to TRBJ1-3, with D perhaps TRBD1 (6 bases). Germline V CDR1 and CDR2: MGHRA, YSYEKL. V was shortened by 3 bases and J by 4 bases, with 13 bases between the two germline ends. This CDR3 is 15 amino acids long. The CDR3 is CASSHRGGSGNTIYF. The CDR3 coding sequence is TGCGCCAGCAGCCATAGGGGGGGTTCAGGAAACACCATATATTTT.

The rearrangement uses TRBV2 and TRBJ2-3; D is unclear. From germline, CDR1 is SNHLY and CDR2 FYNNEI. Trimming took 10 bases from V and 4 from J, leaving 6 bases between them. This CDR3 spans 10 amino acids. The CDR3 DNA reads as TGTGCCAATCTCGCAGATACGCAGTATTTT. Protein product: CANLADTQYF.

The chain has TRBV23-1 and TRBJ1-6; the match to TRBD1 covers 8 bases. TRBV23-1 is an open reading frame, and its role is uncertain. V lost 7 bases, J lost 7 bases, and 6 bases stayed unmatched. The CDR3 contains 14 residues. This CDR3 reads CASTPGQANSPLHF. CDR3 nucleotides: TGCGCCAGCACCCCGGGACAGGCAAATTCACCCCTCCACTTT.

The chain is built from TRBV6-5 and TRBJ1-3; D is unclear. Germline-derived CDR1 and CDR2 are MNHEY and SVGAGI. V lost 0 bases to trimming and J lost 1 base, with 7 bases between them. CDR3 size: 15 residues. The CDR3 region has the DNA TGTGCCAGCAGTTACTCGGTCGGTTCTGGAAACACCATATATTTT. Translation: CASSYSVGSGNTIYF.

The chain joins TRBV9 to TRBJ1-1, with 7 bases matching TRBD1. This CDR3 spans 15 amino acids. Germline values: CDR1 SGDLS, CDR2 YYNGEE. Trimming cost V 0 bases and J 1 base; bases outside gene matches: 3. CDR3 in amino acids: CASSVVNRGNTEAFF. The CDR3 DNA reads TGTGCCAGCAGCGTAGTAAACAGGGGGAACACTGAAGCTTTCTTT.

The chain joins TRBV7-2 to TRBJ2-5, with D unresolved. CDR1 is SGHTA and CDR2 is FQGNSA in the germline V gene. The CDR3 covers 14 residues. Deletions cut 2 bases from V and 2 bases from J, with 9 bases between. The CDR3: CASSLTTLQETQYF. The CDR3 DNA reads as TGTGCCAGCAGCTTAACGACTCTACAAGAGACCCAGTACTTC.

This chain joins TRBV2 and TRBJ1-1; TRBD1 agrees at 7 bases. The germline gives CDR1 SNHLY, CDR2 FYNNEI. The CDR3 has 14 amino acids. J gave up 1 base and V 5 bases, and 4 bases lay outside the gene matches. CDR3 DNA sequence: TGTGCCAGCAGTCAGACAGGGAAGAACACTGAAGCTTTCTTT. Translated: CASSQTGKNTEAFF.

V usage is TRBV4-2 and J usage is TRBJ2-7, with 8 bases matching TRBD2. This CDR3 region has 11 residues. Germline V gene lookup returns CDR1 LGHNA and CDR2 YNFKEQ. J gave up 7 bases and V 4 bases, and 0 bases lay outside the gene matches. The CDR3 coding sequence is TGTGCCAGCAGCCGCGGGGGGGAGCAGTACTTC. It codes for CASSRGGEQYF.

The gene calls are TRBV9 and TRBJ2-1, with 11 nucleotides matching TRBD2. The CDR3 sequence is 15 residues long. With 3 bases clipped from V and 4 bases from J, the junction kept 3 bases outside the gene matches. In germline, CDR1 is SGDLS, CDR2 YYNGEE. The CDR3: CASSGTSGGYNEQFF. The DNA of the CDR3 is TGTGCCAGCAGCGGAACTAGCGGGGGATACAATGAGCAGTTCTTC. Full variable domain (remainder filled in from reference TRBV9 and TRBJ2-1): DSGVTQTPKHLITATGQRVTLRCSPRSGDLSVYWYQQSLDQGLQFLIQYYNGEERAKGNILERFSAQQFPDLHSELNLSSLELGDSALYFCASSGTSGGYNEQFFGPGTRLTVL.

The chain couples TRBV27 to TRBJ2-7, with 7 positions matching TRBD1. The CDR3 totals 15 residues. The junction had 6 bases not matched to a gene; V was cut back by 2 bases and J by 2 bases. Germline V gene data show CDR1 as MNHEY and CDR2 as SMNVEV (reference sequence). The chain's CDR3 is CASSLIGQATYEQYF. Written as DNA, the CDR3 is TGTGCCAGCAGTTTAATCGGACAGGCCACCTACGAGCAGTACTTC.

V usage is TRBV9 and J usage is TRBJ2-3; 10 nucleotides agree with TRBD2. Germline CDR1 reads SGDLS; CDR2 reads YYNGEE. This CDR3 region has 16 residues. V shed 4 bases and J 1 base; nucleotides not matched to a gene: 6. The CDR3 region is CASSPRTSGGTDTQYF. CDR3 sequence (DNA): TGTGCCAGCAGCCCCCGGACTAGCGGTGGCACAGATACGCAGTATTTT.

As for this clone: The sample has other DNA sequences that encode this CDR3 too. J is TRBJ2-3 and V is TRBV11-2; D is perhaps TRBD2 (6 bases). Germline CDR1 and CDR2: SGHAT and FQNNGV. The CDR3 covers 14 residues. V gave up 4 bases and J gave up 2 bases, with 10 bases separating them. The CDR3 here is CASSSGLFTDTQYF. CDR3 nucleotide sequence: TGTGCCAGCAGCTCGGGACTGTTCACAGATACGCAGTATTTT.

The chain couples TRBV2 to TRBJ2-7; 10 bases align to TRBD1. CDR3 size: 15 residues. Trimming took 4 bases from V and 6 from J; bases not matched to a gene: 9. Germline loops: CDR1 SNHLY, CDR2 FYNNEI. The CDR3 reads CASSGVPGQGIEQYF. DNA for the CDR3: TGTGCCAGCAGTGGGGTCCCGGGACAGGGGATCGAGCAGTACTTC.

This chain connects TRBV15 to TRBJ2-7; TRBD2 agrees at 7 bases. CDR1 LNHNV and CDR2 YYDKDF come from the germline V gene (reference sequence). The CDR3 is made up of 21 amino acids. V shed 0 bases, J shed 3 bases, and the junction held 23 bases outside the gene matches. CDR3 loop: CATSRESYSPRGMGPLYEQYF. The CDR3 coding sequence is TGTGCCACCAGCAGAGAGTCATATAGTCCGCGGGGGATGGGCCCACTCTACGAGCAGTACTTC. Using reference TRBV15 and TRBJ2-7 for the parts outside the CDR3, the full variable domain is DAMVIQNPRYQVTQFGKPVTLSCSQTLNHNVMYWYQQKSSQAPKLLFHYYDKDFNNEADTPDNFQSRRPNTSFCFLDIRSPGLGDTAMYLCATSRESYSPRGMGPLYEQYFGPGTRLTVT.

The rearrangement joins TRBV19 to TRBJ1-2; D gene ambiguous. V lost 1 base, J lost 4 bases, and 7 bases lay in between. The CDR3 loop spans 13 amino acids. CDR1 and CDR2 from the germline V gene are LNHDA and SQIVND (reference sequence). DNA of the CDR3: TGTGCCAGTAGTATAGGACAAGTCTATGGCTACACCTTC. As protein: CASSIGQVYGYTF.

The V gene is TRBV30, the J gene TRBJ2-5; 9 bases match TRBD2. CDR1 is GTSNPN, CDR2 SVGIG, per germline (reference sequence). The trim removed 4 bases at V and 5 bases at J, leaving 11 bases unmatched. The CDR3 totals 15 residues. The CDR3 sequence: CAWNPMRGGSETQYF. The CDR3 nucleotides read TGTGCCTGGAATCCGATGCGGGGGGGCTCGGAGACCCAGTACTTC.

The chain recombines TRBV5-6 with TRBJ1-5; perhaps TRBD1 as D (6 bases). The V end lost 1 base, the J end lost 5 bases, and 16 bases lay between the germline ends. Germline loops: CDR1 SGHDT, CDR2 YYEEEE. This CDR3 comprises 16 residues. The CDR3 spells CASSLMGAIGDQPQHF. Here the CDR3 DNA reads TGTGCCAGCAGCTTGATGGGGGCCATAGGGGATCAGCCCCAGCATTTT.

The CDR3 region is CASSDLYGYTF. CDR3 bases: TGTGCCAGCAGTGACCTATATGGCTACACCTTC. The chain recombines TRBV6-1 with TRBJ1-2; no reliable D call. The V gene lost 3 bases and the J gene lost 5 bases, with 4 bases spanning the gap. Germline V gene lookup returns CDR1 MNHNS and CDR2 SASEGT. The CDR3 runs 11 residues.

The chain links TRBV6-4 to TRBJ2-1; no reliable D call. The V gene lost 2 bases and the J gene lost 6 bases, with 14 bases spanning the gap. Germline V lookup: CDR1 MRHNA, CDR2 SNTAGT. This CDR3 has 15 amino acids. The CDR3 DNA is TGTGCCAGCAGTGACGGGTGGGCTGGCCTCAATGAGCAGTTCTTC. Protein: CASSDGWAGLNEQFF.

This chain uses TRBV4-1 with TRBJ1-2; TRBD1 is a possible D gene (5 bases). Germline CDR1 MGHRA, CDR2 YSYEKL. V was pared by 4 bases and J by 8 bases, with 17 bases between. This CDR3 comprises 14 residues. The CDR3 coding sequence is TGCGCCAGCAGCCCATTGTGGGGGGAAGTCGGCTACACCTTC. It specifies CASSPLWGEVGYTF.

V is TRBV6-5 and J is TRBJ2-1; 7 bases are shared with TRBD2. With V trimmed by 0 bases and J by 7 bases, 9 bases remained unmatched. The CDR3 is 16 residues long. Germline-derived CDR1 and CDR2 are MNHEY and SVGAGI. The CDR3 DNA reads as TGTGCCAGCAGTTACTCAGCAGCGGGGCCACGTAATGAGCAGTTCTTC. Residues: CASSYSAAGPRNEQFF.